These 27 T cell receptor beta chains share one sample of origin, sequenced in a study of T cell responses to AZD1222 COVID-19 vaccine. Here immunoSEQ multiplex PCR was the method, and the copy in TCRdb shows in-frame clones only, minus some. The sample holds 100,000 to 150,000 clones, around 89% seen once. Sequencing used peripheral blood, obtained on day 0 of AZD1222 vaccination. Receptors originate from an adult in good health.

The rearrangement uses TRBV6-5 and TRBJ2-7, with 7 bases that match TRBD2. CDR3 size: 15 residues. Trimming cost V 3 bases and J 2 bases; bases outside gene matches: 7. Per germline, CDR1 MNHEY and CDR2 SVGAGI. The CDR3 sequence is CASSYRDYLAYEQYF. The CDR3 coding sequence is TGTGCCAGCAGTTATCGGGACTACCTTGCCTACGAGCAGTACTTC.

V gene TRBV28 combines with J gene TRBJ1-1; a weak D match, TRBD1 (5 bases). Trimming took 8 bases from V and 3 from J, leaving 13 bases between them. CDR3 length: 13 residues. Germline lookup yields CDR1 MDHEN and CDR2 SYDVKM. CDR3 in DNA: TGTGCCAGCCTGAACCCGGGGCACACTGAAGCTTTCTTT. This encodes CASLNPGHTEAFF.

The chain combines TRBV19 with TRBJ2-1; 16 bases fit TRBD2. CDR3 length equals 18 residues. Trimming removed 4 bases from V and 8 bases from J; junction bases left unmatched: 11. The V gene's germline CDR1 is LNHDA and CDR2 SQIVND (reference sequence). CDR3 bases: TGTGCCAGTAGTAGATGGCCGGGACTAGCGGGAGGGGCCGATGAGCAGTTCTTC. This encodes CASSRWPGLAGGADEQFF.

This clone was detected a few times. The CDR3 DNA sequence: TGTGCCAGCAGCCCAAACGGACAGGGGGCTAATGAAAAACTGTTTTTT. This sequence encodes CASSPNGQGANEKLFF. V gene TRBV7-3 combines with J gene TRBJ1-4; 10 bases agree with TRBD1. This CDR3 is 16 amino acids long. Germline-derived CDR1 and CDR2 are SGHTA and FQGTGA. J lost 3 bases, V lost 5 bases, and 6 bases had no gene match. Filled out from reference TRBV7-3 and TRBJ1-4, the complete variable domain reads GAGVSQTPSNKVTEKGKYVELRCDPISGHTALYWYRQSLGQGPEFLIYFQGTGAADDSGLPNDRFFAVRPEGSVSTLKIQRTERGDSAVYLCASSPNGQGANEKLFFGSGTQLSVL.

The chain is built from TRBV24-1 and TRBJ2-7; 9 nucleotides line up with TRBD1. The CDR3 contains 19 residues. V gave up 3 bases and J gave up 2 bases; unmatched junction bases: 16. CDR1 and CDR2 from the germline V gene are KGHDR and SFDVKD. The CDR3 region is CATSDAPEQGAPYAYEQYF. The CDR3 DNA sequence: TGTGCCACCAGTGATGCCCCGGAACAGGGGGCCCCCTACGCCTACGAGCAGTACTTC.

This chain links TRBV6-5 with TRBJ1-1; possibly TRBD1 for D (5 bases). CDR3 length: 15 amino acids. Trimming pared 6 bases from V and 4 bases from J, leaving 18 bases between. Germline V gives CDR1 MNHEY, CDR2 SVGAGI. CDR3 sequence: CASRQDGAWGTEAFF. The CDR3 region has the DNA TGTGCCAGCAGGCAGGACGGGGCGTGGGGCACTGAAGCTTTCTTT.

This chain uses TRBV6-6 with TRBJ1-2; TRBD1 is a possible D gene (5 bases). Germline loops: CDR1 MNHNY, CDR2 SVGAGI (reference sequence). The CDR3 totals 16 residues. V lost 4 bases and J 8 bases, leaving 23 bases between the germline ends. This chain's CDR3 is CASSSASTQGFYGYTF. The CDR3 nucleotides are TGTGCCAGCAGTTCAGCCTCAACGCAGGGATTCTACGGCTACACCTTC.

The chain has TRBV23-1 and TRBJ2-7; 7 bases line up with TRBD1. TRBV23-1 is an ORF, with its function uncertain. The J segment lost 3 bases and the V segment lost 4 bases, leaving 18 bases of the junction unmatched. This CDR3 is built from 18 residues. The CDR3 nucleotides are TGCGCCAGCAGTCCGTTCCATCTCCGGTGGGACAGAAACTACGAGCAGTACTTC. Translating gives CASSPFHLRWDRNYEQYF.

The CDR3 DNA is TGCGCCAGCAGCCTGGATCTCGGTGGTTCCTACGAGCAGTACTTC. Amino acids: CASSLDLGGSYEQYF. The J gene is TRBJ2-7, the V gene TRBV4-3; D gene ambiguous. CDR1 is LGHNA and CDR2 is YSLEER in the germline V gene. This CDR3 contains 15 residues. The V end lost 4 bases, the J end lost 1 base, and 14 bases lay between the germline ends.

The chain uses TRBV14 and TRBJ1-1; a weak D match, TRBD1 (5 bases). Looked up from germline, CDR1 is SGHDN and CDR2 is FVKESK. The CDR3 extends over 13 amino acids. V was shortened by 5 bases and J by 1 base, with 8 bases between the two germline ends. In DNA form, the CDR3 reads TGTGCCAGCAGCTACGGACAGAACACTGAAGCTTTCTTT. Its translation: CASSYGQNTEAFF.

The chain has TRBV27 and TRBJ1-1, with TRBD1 identical over 9 bases. V trimming: 3 bases; J trimming: 5 bases; junction bases outside the gene matches: 7. The CDR3 is made up of 15 amino acids. The germline V gene encodes CDR1 MNHEY and CDR2 SMNVEV (reference sequence). CDR3 bases: TGTGCCAGCAGTTTTACAGGGGGCCTTGGGACTGAAGCTTTCTTT. This translates into CASSFTGGLGTEAFF.

V and J are TRBV10-1 and TRBJ1-1; tentatively, D is TRBD1 (5 bases). Germline loops: CDR1 WNHNN, CDR2 SYGVQD (reference sequence). V was pared by 0 bases and J by 1 base, with 9 bases between. The CDR3 sequence is 15 residues long. The CDR3 sequence is CASSESRGGNTEAFF. The DNA for the CDR3 is TGCGCCAGCAGTGAGTCCCGGGGGGGGAACACTGAAGCTTTCTTT.

The rearrangement joins TRBV6-2 or TRBV6-3 to TRBJ2-7, with TRBD2 matching 15 bases. The V gene's germline CDR1 is MNHEY and CDR2 SVGEGT. The trim removed 0 bases at V and 3 bases at J, leaving 6 bases unmatched. The CDR3 length is 18 residues. The CDR3 sequence is CASSYSGTSGRFYYEQYF. The CDR3 nucleotides read TGTGCCAGCAGTTACTCCGGGACTAGCGGGAGGTTCTACTACGAGCAGTACTTC.

This chain joins TRBV11-2 and TRBJ2-1; D unclear. The ends were cut back, 6 bases at V and 5 bases at J, with 11 bases in the middle. The CDR3 covers 13 residues. In germline, CDR1 is SGHAT, CDR2 FQNNGV. Written as DNA, the CDR3 is TGTGCCAGCAGATCAGTATCGAACAATGAGCAGTTCTTC. This encodes CASRSVSNNEQFF.

V and J are TRBV4-1 and TRBJ2-1; 14 positions agree with TRBD2. Germline-derived CDR1 and CDR2 are MGHRA and YSYEKL. The CDR3 has 15 amino acids. With 10 bases clipped from V and 8 bases from J, the junction kept 10 bases outside the gene matches. CDR3: CATRLAGGPGDEQFF. The CDR3 DNA sequence: TGCGCCACCCGACTAGCGGGAGGGCCTGGAGATGAGCAGTTCTTC.

The chain is built from TRBV6-1 and TRBJ2-3, with D hard to call. The CDR3 runs 14 residues. Between the trimmed V and J ends, which lost 1 base and 1 base, there was a span of 6 bases. The germline CDR1 and CDR2 sequences are MNHNS and SASEGT. For the CDR3, the DNA is TGTGCCAGCAGTGAAGGCAGCCGCACAGATACGCAGTATTTT. Its protein product is CASSEGSRTDTQYF.

The CDR3 DNA follows: TGTGCCAGCAGCTTAATGGGACTGAACACTGAAGCTTTCTTT. Amino acids: CASSLMGLNTEAFF. The chain carries TRBV7-9 and TRBJ1-1; tentatively, D is TRBD1 (5 bases). The CDR3 spans 14 residues. Germline-derived CDR1 and CDR2 are SEHNR and FQNEAQ (reference sequence). Trimming left V 2 bases short and J 0 bases short, with 7 bases between.

The chain carries TRBV11-3 and TRBJ2-3, with D possibly matching TRBD2 (5 bases). Trimming took 7 bases from V and 2 from J, leaving 7 bases between them. Germline V gene lookup returns CDR1 SGHNT and CDR2 YENEEA. The CDR3 covers 12 residues. This chain's CDR3 is CASKGDTDTQYF. The CDR3 coding sequence is TGTGCCAGCAAGGGAGACACAGATACGCAGTATTTT.

CDR3 DNA: TGTGCCAGCAGCCAAGATCGGGGGGCTAACTCTGGAAACACCATATATTTT. It specifies CASSQDRGANSGNTIYF. The J gene is TRBJ1-3, the V gene TRBV3-1 (or the pseudogene TRBV3-2), with a weak D call TRBD1 (6 bases). The ends were cut back, 0 bases at V and 0 bases at J, with 12 bases in the middle. Germline CDR1 reads LGHDT; CDR2 reads YNNKEL (reference sequence). CDR3 length: 17 amino acids.

V usage is TRBV5-6 and J usage is TRBJ2-5, with D possibly matching TRBD1 (6 bases). Germline V lookup: CDR1 SGHDT, CDR2 YYEEEE. V lost 2 bases and J lost 7, with 12 bases in between. This CDR3 spans 13 amino acids. The CDR3 DNA reads as TGTGCCAGCAGCTTAAAGGACAGCCCGACCCAGTACTTC. Residues: CASSLKDSPTQYF.

This chain connects TRBV15 to TRBJ2-2; 7 nucleotides agree with TRBD1. CDR3 length: 16 residues. Germline V gene lookup returns CDR1 LNHNV and CDR2 YYDKDF (reference sequence). V lost 1 base to trimming and J lost 4 bases; unmatched junction nucleotides: 6. The CDR3 DNA is TGTGCCACCAGCAGAGTCAGGGGGAGTAGCACCGGGGAGCTGTTTTTT. Translation: CATSRVRGSSTGELFF.

The chain joins TRBV11-3 to TRBJ2-1; no clear D. Trimming left V 1 base short and J 7 bases short, with 14 bases between. The germline CDR1 and CDR2 sequences are SGHNT and YENEEA. The CDR3 is made up of 15 amino acids. The CDR3 nucleotides read TGTGCCAGCAGCTTAGGCGAAAGGGTGGGAAATGAGCAGTTCTTC. Translating gives CASSLGERVGNEQFF.

CDR3: CASSPPRGDSSYEQYF. The DNA of the CDR3 is TGTGCCAGTAGCCCCCCCCGCGGAGATAGCTCCTACGAGCAGTACTTC. The chain is built from TRBV19 and TRBJ2-7; D gene unclear. Between the trimmed V and J ends, which lost 6 bases and 0 bases, there was a span of 18 bases. CDR1 and CDR2 (germline): LNHDA, SQIVND (reference sequence). The CDR3 length is 16 residues.

The chain links TRBV3-1 (or the pseudogene TRBV3-2) to TRBJ2-3; D unclear. Trimming removed 0 bases at V and 4 bases at J, with 2 bases between. Per the germline V gene, CDR1 is LGHDT and CDR2 is YNNKEL (reference sequence). This CDR3 has 12 amino acids. CDR3 amino acids: CASSQDPDTQYF. Here the CDR3 DNA reads TGTGCCAGCAGCCAAGATCCAGATACGCAGTATTTT.

The rearrangement uses TRBV6-4 and TRBJ1-5; 10 bases map to TRBD1. In germline, CDR1 is MRHNA, CDR2 SNTAGT. The V gene end was trimmed by 3 bases and the J gene end by 7 bases; junction bases not matched to a gene: 6. The CDR3 runs to 15 residues. The CDR3 region has the DNA TGTGCCAGCAGTGAAGACGGGACAGGGGTACAGCCCCAGCATTTT. Translation gives CASSEDGTGVQPQHF.

The genes are TRBV27 and TRBJ2-7; weak D call: TRBD2 (5 bases). This CDR3 contains 17 residues. V shed 6 bases and J shed 1 base, with 22 bases lying between them. Germline V gene data show CDR1 as MNHEY and CDR2 as SMNVEV (reference sequence). The CDR3 loop is CASSFGAGDSFSYEQYF. DNA for the CDR3: TGTGCCAGCAGCTTCGGTGCGGGCGATTCCTTTTCCTACGAGCAGTACTTC.

The J gene is TRBJ2-7, the V gene TRBV16; TRBD2 matches at 12 bases. V was clipped by 4 bases and J by 0 bases; unmatched bases: 7. The CDR3 covers 17 residues. Looked up from germline, CDR1 is KGHSY and CDR2 is FQNENV. The CDR3 DNA follows: TGTGCCAGCAGCCGGGGACTAGCGGGCCGGAGCTCCTACGAGCAGTACTTC. Its translation is CASSRGLAGRSSYEQYF.